This T cell receptor beta chain originates from a study of vaccination and CD4 T cells after COVID-19. Cultured CD4+ T cell DNA was sequenced using the Oncomine TCR Beta short-read assay. TCRdb itself ran the PCR reads through MiXCR, one entry per CDR3 protein. This table holds about 20,000 distinct CDR3 sequences, around 50% found once. Documented treatment: roughly 10-day PBMC culture with coronavirus spike peptide pools or control peptides (ViraFEST assay). The ViraFEST method relied on peptide pools to expand antigen-specific T cells, followed by TCR sequencing. It was on days 3 and 7 that half the medium was replaced with fresh IL-2 medium. The CDR3 spans 15 residues. Germline lookup yields CDR1 LGHNA and CDR2 YSLEER. The junction had 3 bases not matched to a gene; V was cut back by 0 bases and J by 1 base. Details on this clonotype: Its antigen is unidentified.

The chain carries TRBV4-3 and TRBJ2-7; the match to TRBD1 covers 7 bases. This clonotype originated in a human donor who had recovered from COVID-19. The material sequenced was CD4+ T cells from blood, cultured in vitro. This CDR3 is CASSQEAGGSYEQYF. In DNA form, the CDR3 reads TGCGCCAGCAGCCAAGAGGCAGGGGGTTCCTACGAGCAGTACTTC.